These T cell receptor beta chains were read from a single sample in a study of T cell responses to AZD1222 COVID-19 vaccine. Generated by immunoSEQ multiplex PCR, the TCRdb table keeps only in-frame clones and is missing some. The sample lists roughly 110,000 clones, about nine tenths occurring once. Sequencing used peripheral blood, obtained 28 days after the second AZD1222 dose. The receptors here all came from an adult who received the AZD1222 COVID-19 vaccine. CDR3s include the opening cysteine and the closing phenylalanine or tryptophan. The D gene is left open where the match is weak. The listing skips clone size in some rows; elsewhere it reads once, few, many or a size class.

length	size	D	V	J	DNA	CDR3
15	-	TRBD2	TRBV29-1	TRBJ2-5	TGCAGCGTTGGATATAGCGGGGCTCCTGCCGAGACCCAGTACTTC	CSVGYSGAPAETQYF
14	-	-	TRBV28	TRBJ2-2	TGTGCCAGCAGTTTAAGCGGGAACACCGGGGAGCTGTTTTTT	CASSLSGNTGELFF
12	-	TRBD1	TRBV30	TRBJ1-2	TGTGCCTGGAGTCAGGGGGCCGATGGCTACACCTTC	CAWSQGADGYTF
11	once	-	TRBV6-2/TRBV6-3	TRBJ2-7	TGTGCCAGCAGTTACCCCGACGAGCAGTACTTC	CASSYPDEQYF
15	-	TRBD2	TRBV6-5	TRBJ2-3	TGTGCCAGCAGGGGACTAGGGTCTAGCACAGATACGCAGTATTTT	CASRGLGSSTDTQYF
13	-	TRBD1	TRBV7-3	TRBJ1-1	TGTGCCAGCAGCGAAGACAGGGACACTGAAGCTTTCTTT	CASSEDRDTEAFF
13	once	TRBD1	TRBV30	TRBJ1-5	TGTGCCTGGACACAGGGGGCACTGCAGCCCCAGCATTTT	CAWTQGALQPQHF
16	-	-	TRBV19	TRBJ1-6	TGTGCCAGTAGTGCCTCAGGGAGCTCCTATAATTCACCCCTCCACTTT	CASSASGSSYNSPLHF
16	-	TRBD1	TRBV5-1	TRBJ2-2	TGCGCCAGCAGCTTGGTGGGGACAGGGACCACCGGGGAGCTGTTTTTT	CASSLVGTGTTGELFF
16	-	TRBD1	TRBV5-1	TRBJ1-4	TGCGCCAGCAGGGGACAGGGGGCGAAGTCGGGTGAAAAACTGTTTTTT	CASRGQGAKSGEKLFF
12	-	-	TRBV11-3	TRBJ2-3	TGTGCCAGCAGCCTAGAGGACGATACGCAGTATTTT	CASSLEDDTQYF
17	-	-	TRBV4-1	TRBJ2-1	TGCGCCAGCAGCCTCCAACAGGGTTGGGTTTTCTACAATGAGCAGTTCTTC	CASSLQQGWVFYNEQFF
14	-	-	TRBV29-1	TRBJ1-1	TGCAGCGTTGTTCTACGGCAAAAGAACACTGAAGCTTTCTTT	CSVVLRQKNTEAFF
14	-	-	TRBV3-1/TRBV3-2	TRBJ1-1	TGTGCCAGCAGCCAACCGGGCACGAACACTGAAGCTTTCTTT	CASSQPGTNTEAFF
15	-	TRBD1	TRBV28	TRBJ1-5	TGTGCCAGCAGAAACAGGGGGCTGCTTCGCCAGCCCCAGCATTTT	CASRNRGLLRQPQHF
16	-	TRBD1	TRBV7-2	TRBJ1-5	TGTGCCAGCAGCGCGACAGGGGCGACAAGCAATCAGCCCCAGCATTTT	CASSATGATSNQPQHF
13	-	-	TRBV6-2/TRBV6-3	TRBJ2-7	TGTGCCAGCAGTTACCTGGGGTCCTACGAGCAGTACTTC	CASSYLGSYEQYF
17	-	-	TRBV5-1	TRBJ2-1	TGCGCCAGCAGCTTGTATGGGGGACGCGTAACCCACAATGAGCAGTTCTTC	CASSLYGGRVTHNEQFF
14	-	-	TRBV7-9	TRBJ2-2	TGTGCCAGCAGCTTAGCTCTCCTTATCGGGGAGCTGTTTTTT	CASSLALLIGELFF
15	-	-	TRBV24-1	TRBJ2-7	TGTGCCACCAGTGATCCGACTGCAGGATCTTACGAGCAGTACTTC	CATSDPTAGSYEQYF
16	-	TRBD1	TRBV27	TRBJ2-7	TGTGCCAGCAGGGGGACAGGTTTTCAGGGATCCTACGAGCAGTACTTC	CASRGTGFQGSYEQYF
12	-	TRBD1	TRBV27	TRBJ2-1	TGTGCCTCACAGGGGGCGGCGGATGAGCAGTTCTTC	CASQGAADEQFF
16	-	TRBD2	TRBV4-1	TRBJ2-3	TGCGCCAGCAGCCCGCCTAGCGGGGGAACCACAGATACGCAGTATTTT	CASSPPSGGTTDTQYF
17	-	-	TRBV30	TRBJ1-1	TGTGCCTGGAGGCGGCCCCGGTCGGGTAATGGGGACACTGAAGCTTTCTTT	CAWRRPRSGNGDTEAFF
15	-	TRBD1	TRBV9	TRBJ2-1	TGTGCCAGCAGCGTAACAGGGGTGGTCTCGAATGAGCAGTTCTTC	CASSVTGVVSNEQFF
17	-	TRBD1	TRBV30	TRBJ1-6	TGTGCCTGGACCACTCAGACAGGGGGTTCCTATAATTCACCCCTCCACTTT	CAWTTQTGGSYNSPLHF
15	-	-	TRBV5-1	TRBJ1-2	TGCGCCAGCAGCCCCGTGGGGGGTGCTAACTATGGCTACACCTTC	CASSPVGGANYGYTF
15	-	-	TRBV4-2	TRBJ2-3	TGTGCCAGCAGCCATGCGTCGGCGGGCACAGATACGCAGTATTTT	CASSHASAGTDTQYF
15	-	TRBD1	TRBV30	TRBJ2-2	TGTGCCTGGAACCGGGACAGGGTATTTTCCGGGGAGCTGTTTTTT	CAWNRDRVFSGELFF
14	-	-	TRBV11-3	TRBJ2-1	TGTGCCAGCAGCTCTCCCGGGGGGCTCAATGAGCAGTTCTTC	CASSSPGGLNEQFF
19	-	TRBD1	TRBV5-1	TRBJ1-3	TGCGCCAGCAGCTCACAGGGGGACCTACCCTTCATCCCTGGAAACACCATATATTTT	CASSSQGDLPFIPGNTIYF
14	-	-	TRBV6-5	TRBJ1-5	TGTGCCAGTCGTACAGACAGCGGCAATCAGCCCCAGCATTTT	CASRTDSGNQPQHF
15	-	-	TRBV3-1/TRBV3-2	TRBJ2-3	TGTGCCAGCAGCCATGCCCGTTCGGTCACAGATACGCAGTATTTT	CASSHARSVTDTQYF
14	once	-	TRBV11-2	TRBJ2-7	TGTGCCAGCAGCTACCGAGACGGCACCTACGAGCAGTACTTC	CASSYRDGTYEQYF
14	-	-	TRBV4-2	TRBJ1-1	TGTGCCAGCAGCCAGTTAGGACTGAACACTGAAGCTTTCTTT	CASSQLGLNTEAFF
16	-	TRBD1	TRBV19	TRBJ1-5	TGTGCCACTAAGTACGGGACAGGGTATAGCAATCAGCCCCAGCATTTT	CATKYGTGYSNQPQHF
14	-	-	TRBV7-6	TRBJ2-2	TGTGCCAGCAGCTTAGGGCAAAACACCGGGGAGCTGTTTTTT	CASSLGQNTGELFF
14	-	-	TRBV6-2/TRBV6-3	TRBJ2-2	TGTGCCAGCAGTTTGAGGACCACAACCGGGGAGCTGTTTTTT	CASSLRTTTGELFF
11	-	-	TRBV7-2	TRBJ2-1	TGTGCCAGCAGCTTATCCTCTGGGCAGTTCTTC	CASSLSSGQFF
16	-	-	TRBV7-8	TRBJ2-3	TGTGCCAGCAGCTTGTTGAGTAGCGGTAGCACAGATACGCAGTATTTT	CASSLLSSGSTDTQYF